This T cell receptor (beta chain) was sequenced in a study of T cells after posttransplantation cyclophosphamide. The CDR3 runs to 17 residues. Germline lookup yields CDR1 SEHNR and CDR2 FQNEAQ (reference sequence). Trimming at V came to 0 bases and at J to 5 bases, leaving 4 bases not matched to a gene. Profiled with immunoSEQ multiplex PCR; TCRdb holds only in-frame clones, not every one. The sample was found to contain tens of thousands of clones, and every one recurs. The chain couples TRBV7-9 to TRBJ2-1, with 13 nucleotides matching TRBD2. Specimen: PBMCs. The TCR originated in a man aged 40-55 years in good health, CMV-negative, and a related stem cell transplant donor. The CDR3 nucleotides read TGTGCCAGCAGCTTAGCCCGGACTAGCGGGGGTGACAATGAGCAGTTCTTC. Its translation is CASSLARTSGGDNEQFF.